This TCR beta chain was captured by sequencing in a study of vaccination and CD4 T cells after COVID-19. Whole-study context: A median of about 98 days (range 35 to 161) separated diagnosis from post-COVID sampling.

Treatment: approximately 10-day PBMC culture with coronavirus spike peptide pools or control peptides (ViraFEST assay). The study sequenced cultured CD4+ T cell DNA using the Oncomine TCR Beta short-read assay. TCRdb recomputed calls from the PCR reads with MiXCR, one row per CDR3 protein. The table lists under 20,000 distinct CDR3 sequences, 50% to 60% of them singletons. As regards this clonotype: Its antigen is undetermined.

V was clipped by 8 bases and J by 4 bases, with 24 bases between them. The V gene's germline CDR1 is SGHVS and CDR2 FQNEAQ. The CDR3 extends over 17 amino acids. The source of this sequence is a human donor who had recovered from COVID-19. The V gene is TRBV7-8, the J gene TRBJ2-1, with a possible D match to TRBD1 (6 bases). The sequences come from CD4+ T cells from blood, cultured in vitro, collected after SARS-CoV-2 vaccination. CDR3 bases: TGTGCCAGCGAGGTATATGGGGCCAGGGGCCCTTACAATGAGCAGTTCTTC. This encodes CASEVYGARGPYNEQFF.